Included here is one T cell receptor beta chain sequence, with context. The data derive from a study of T cell responses to AZD1222 COVID-19 vaccine. Libraries were prepared by immunoSEQ multiplex PCR; TCRdb keeps only in-frame clonotypes and omits some of them. Among tens of thousands of clones listed, 86% were seen once. This clonotype originated in an adult in good health. Sequenced material: peripheral blood, taken on day 0 of AZD1222 vaccination.

This CDR3 reads CASSTPPGTGGGYGYTF. CDR3 DNA: TGTGCCAGTAGTACCCCTCCCGGGACAGGGGGCGGGTATGGCTACACCTTC. The chain couples TRBV19 to TRBJ1-2; 12 bases fit TRBD1. CDR1 LNHDA and CDR2 SQIVND come from the germline V gene (reference sequence). With 4 bases clipped from V and 5 bases from J, the junction kept 11 bases outside the gene matches. This CDR3 comprises 17 residues. Drawing the rest from reference TRBV19 and TRBJ1-2, the complete variable domain is DGGITQSPKYLFRKEGQNVTLSCEQNLNHDAMYWYRQDPGQGLRLIYYSQIVNDFQKGDIAEGYSVSREKKESFPLTVTSAQKNPTAFYLCASSTPPGTGGGYGYTFGSGTRLTVV.